A single sample is the source of the 26 T cell receptor beta chains below, sequenced in a study of cytotoxic CD8 clonotypes in ibrutinib-treated CLL. Sequencing used immunoSEQ multiplex PCR; TCRdb keeps in-frame clones, though not all of them. The data hold tens of thousands of clones, with around three fifths observed a single time. The sequencing used PBMCs, collected after 12 months of ibrutinib treatment. All receptors derive from a human donor with chronic lymphocytic leukemia.

On this clone: Other DNA sequences in the sample encode the same CDR3. The V and J genes are TRBV28 and TRBJ2-7; tentatively, D is TRBD1 or TRBD2 (5 bases each). Trimming took 6 bases from V and 0 from J, leaving 9 bases between them. The CDR3 spans 13 residues. Germline loops: CDR1 MDHEN, CDR2 SYDVKM. CDR3 sequence (DNA): TGTGCCAGCAGCTTCGGGGCCTCCTACGAGCAGTACTTC. It yields the protein CASSFGASYEQYF.

The V gene is TRBV6-5, the J gene TRBJ2-1, with 9 bases matching TRBD2. The V segment lost 6 bases and the J segment 0 bases; nucleotides outside the gene matches: 3. This CDR3 spans 15 amino acids. The V gene's germline CDR1 is MNHEY and CDR2 SVGAGI. CDR3 loop: CASSLSGSSYNEQFF. CDR3 sequence (DNA): TGTGCCAGCAGCCTTAGCGGGAGCTCCTACAATGAGCAGTTCTTC.

This clone was seen only a few times. In DNA form, the CDR3 reads TGCGCCAGCAGCTTATCAGGGGGCGCGGCGGGAGTGGGGAAAGCTTTCTTT. Translated, it gives CASSLSGGAAGVGKAFF. This chain uses TRBV5-1 with TRBJ1-1; 8 bases are shared with TRBD1. The J segment lost 9 bases and the V segment lost 2 bases, leaving 18 bases of the junction unmatched. This CDR3 is 17 amino acids long. Germline CDR1 and CDR2: SGHRS and YFSETQ.

The chain is built from TRBV6-5 and TRBJ2-4; 7 nucleotides match TRBD2. Losses at the gene ends were 6 bases for V and 0 bases for J; bases not matched to a gene: 5. The CDR3 covers 15 residues. Germline lookup yields CDR1 MNHEY and CDR2 SVGAGI. The CDR3 region is CASSSSGPAKNIQYF. The CDR3, as DNA: TGTGCCAGCAGCAGTAGCGGGCCAGCCAAAAACATTCAGTACTTC.

V and J are TRBV30 and TRBJ1-3; possibly TRBD1 for D (5 bases). The ends were cut back, 5 bases at V and 1 base at J, with 15 bases in the middle. This CDR3 is 15 amino acids long. CDR1 is GTSNPN, CDR2 SVGIG, per germline (reference sequence). In DNA, the CDR3 is TGTGCCTGGTCGGGACTCAGGGCATCTGGAAACACCATATATTTT. Protein sequence: CAWSGLRASGNTIYF.

The chain has TRBV6-5 and TRBJ2-7; either TRBD1 or TRBD2 may supply D (6 bases each). Per the germline V gene, CDR1 is MNHEY and CDR2 is SVGAGI. This CDR3 has 14 residues. V lost 5 bases, J lost 1 base, and 12 bases lay in between. CDR3 bases: TGTGCCAGCAGTGAAGGGGGGTTTTCCTACGAGCAGTACTTC. Translation: CASSEGGFSYEQYF.

The V gene is TRBV4-1, the J gene TRBJ1-3; the D gene is possibly TRBD1 (6 bases). Germline V gives CDR1 MGHRA, CDR2 YSYEKL. There are 15 residues in the CDR3. Trimming took 3 bases from V and 3 from J, leaving 12 bases between them. DNA for the CDR3: TGCGCCAGCAGCCAGGGCAGGGGTTTTGGAAACACCATATATTTT. It yields the protein CASSQGRGFGNTIYF.

This chain connects TRBV5-1 to TRBJ2-3; D perhaps matches TRBD1 (5 bases). Per the germline V gene, CDR1 is SGHRS and CDR2 is YFSETQ. V was pared by 4 bases and J by 7 bases, with 7 bases between. This CDR3 is built from 11 residues. As DNA, the CDR3 is TGCGCCAGCAGCGGGGCTAATACGCAGTATTTT. Translation: CASSGANTQYF.

The rearrangement links TRBV5-1 to TRBJ2-1; D gene uncertain. V shed 0 bases and J shed 5 bases, with 6 bases lying between them. There are 13 residues in the CDR3. Germline lookup yields CDR1 SGHRS and CDR2 YFSETQ. CDR3 amino acids: CASSLGLNNEQFF. The CDR3, as DNA: TGCGCCAGCAGCTTGGGGCTTAACAATGAGCAGTTCTTC.

A few counts support this clone. The rearrangement joins TRBV10-3 to TRBJ2-3; D unresolved. Germline V gene sequence: CDR1 ENHRY, CDR2 SYGVKD. V lost 3 bases to trimming and J lost 2 bases, with 9 bases between them. CDR3 size: 14 residues. The CDR3 loop is CAISDWADTDTQYF. In nucleotides, the CDR3 is TGTGCCATCAGTGATTGGGCGGACACAGATACGCAGTATTTT.

V gene TRBV4-1 combines with J gene TRBJ2-4; D gene uncertain. This CDR3 is built from 19 residues. Germline V gives CDR1 MGHRA, CDR2 YSYEKL. V lost 4 bases to trimming and J lost 0 bases, with 22 bases between them. The CDR3 nucleotides read TGCGCCAGCAGCCCACCTCCTCAGGAACTTCACCTAGCCAAAAACATTCAGTACTTC. Translated, it gives CASSPPPQELHLAKNIQYF.

The chain joins TRBV29-1 to TRBJ1-1; no clear D gene. The V end lost 6 bases, the J end lost 1 base, and 15 bases lay between the germline ends. Per the germline V gene, CDR1 is SQVTM and CDR2 is ANQGSEA. The CDR3 has 14 residues. The CDR3 protein is CSVGSRVANTEAFF. The CDR3 bases are TGCAGCGTGGGAAGTAGGGTAGCGAACACTGAAGCTTTCTTT. The whole variable domain, remainder taken from reference TRBV29-1 and TRBJ1-1, is SAVISQKPSRDICQRGTSLTIQCQVDSQVTMMFWYRQQPGQSLTLIATANQGSEATYESGFVIDKFPISRPNLTFSTLTVSNMSPEDSSIYLCSVGSRVANTEAFFGQGTRLTVV.

The rearrangement joins TRBV27 to TRBJ2-7, with D maybe TRBD2 (6 bases). CDR1 is MNHEY and CDR2 is SMNVEV in the germline V gene (reference sequence). The CDR3 covers 13 residues. Trimming left V 6 bases short and J 4 bases short, with 13 bases between. The chain's CDR3 is CASSPGVGYEQYF. DNA of the CDR3: TGTGCCAGCAGCCCGGGGGTCGGATACGAGCAGTACTTC.

This sequence joins TRBV5-1 and TRBJ2-2; 8 nucleotides align to TRBD1. Trimming cost V 4 bases and J 6 bases; bases outside gene matches: 5. Germline V gene sequence: CDR1 SGHRS, CDR2 YFSETQ. The CDR3 length is 14 residues. The CDR3 sequence is CASSAGGASGELFF. Here the CDR3 DNA reads TGCGCCAGCAGCGCAGGGGGCGCGTCCGGGGAGCTGTTTTTT.

This clone was counted a single time. This chain links TRBV4-1 with TRBJ2-4; 12 bases fit TRBD2. The CDR3 spans 19 residues. Trimming took 3 bases from V and 1 from J; bases not matched to a gene: 10. Germline values: CDR1 MGHRA, CDR2 YSYEKL. Written as DNA, the CDR3 is TGCGCCAGCAGCCATCTCGGACTAGCGGGAACAGCGGCCAAAAACATTCAGTACTTC. It translates to CASSHLGLAGTAAKNIQYF.

This clone has a handful of counts. The genes are TRBV18 and TRBJ1-6; possibly TRBD1 for D (5 bases). The CDR3 contains 16 residues. Trimming cost V 4 bases and J 0 bases, with 10 bases left between them. The V gene's germline CDR1 is KGHSH and CDR2 LQKENI. The CDR3 spells CASSRGGGSYNSPLHF. The CDR3 DNA reads TGTGCCAGCTCACGTGGGGGAGGCTCCTATAATTCACCCCTCCACTTT.

The J gene is TRBJ1-4, the V gene TRBV6-5; unclear D gene. This CDR3 spans 14 amino acids. In germline, CDR1 is MNHEY, CDR2 SVGAGI. Trimming shortened V by 6 bases and J by 7 bases, and 15 bases separated the two germline ends. CDR3 in amino acids: CASRGGRTGEKLFF. DNA for the CDR3: TGTGCCAGCAGGGGAGGGAGGACGGGTGAAAAACTGTTTTTT.

The chain employs TRBV7-8 and TRBJ2-7; 8 positions match TRBD2. This CDR3 has 18 amino acids. Germline CDR1 is SGHVS and CDR2 is FQNEAQ. Unmatched junction bases numbered 15, after V lost 2 bases and J lost 3 bases. The CDR3 nucleotides are TGTGCCAGCAGCTTAACTCGGCCCAGCGGGAGCGCACACTACGAGCAGTACTTC. It yields the protein CASSLTRPSGSAHYEQYF.

This clone was found a few times. The V and J genes are TRBV5-1 and TRBJ1-1; 7 positions match TRBD1. The CDR3 loop spans 14 amino acids. The germline V gene encodes CDR1 SGHRS and CDR2 YFSETQ. V shed 0 bases and J 3 bases; nucleotides not matched to a gene: 2. CDR3 sequence (DNA): TGCGCCAGCAGCTTGGGGGGACAGTACACTGAAGCTTTCTTT. Its translation: CASSLGGQYTEAFF.

V and J are TRBV28 and TRBJ2-3, with D maybe TRBD1 (6 bases). V was pared by 5 bases and J by 6 bases, with 15 bases between. Germline V lookup: CDR1 MDHEN, CDR2 SYDVKM. The CDR3 covers 14 residues. This CDR3 reads CASSRSRGGDTQYF. The CDR3 bases are TGTGCCAGCAGTAGGTCCAGGGGCGGGGATACGCAGTATTTT.

The CDR3 DNA reads as TGCGCCAGCAGCTTGGTGGGCAGGAACACTGAAGCTTTCTTT. This gives the protein CASSLVGRNTEAFF. The genes are TRBV5-1 and TRBJ1-1; D is unresolved. V was pared by 0 bases and J by 1 base, with 7 bases between. Germline-derived CDR1 and CDR2 are SGHRS and YFSETQ. The CDR3 totals 14 residues. Supplemented by reference TRBV5-1 and TRBJ1-1, the full variable domain reads KAGVTQTPRYLIKTRGQQVTLSCSPISGHRSVSWYQQTPGQGLQFLFEYFSETQRNKGNFPGRFSGRQFSNSRSEMNVSTLELGDSALYLCASSLVGRNTEAFFGQGTRLTVV.

This clone was counted a few times. The V and J genes are TRBV19 and TRBJ1-2, with a tentative D call TRBD1 (6 bases). Trimming pared 2 bases from V and 2 bases from J, leaving 6 bases between. The CDR3 spans 13 residues. Germline V gene data show CDR1 as LNHDA and CDR2 as SQIVND (reference sequence). CDR3 protein: CASSIQGNYGYTF. CDR3 DNA sequence: TGTGCCAGTAGTATACAGGGGAACTATGGCTACACCTTC.

The rearrangement joins TRBV28 to TRBJ2-5, with D possibly TRBD2 on 5 matching bases. The germline V and J ends were trimmed by 6 bases and 4 bases, with 12 bases remaining between them. CDR1 and CDR2 (germline): MDHEN, SYDVKM. The CDR3 is 13 amino acids. In DNA, the CDR3 is TGTGCCAGCAGCCTCAGCGGAGGAGAGACCCAGTACTTC. Protein: CASSLSGGETQYF.

The CDR3 nucleotides read TGTGCCAGCAGTTTAAGGGCGGTTGGGGAGTTTAGGGCCTACGAGCAGTACGTC. Translating it yields CASSLRAVGEFRAYEQYV. This chain joins TRBV28 and TRBJ2-7; D is possibly TRBD2 (5 bases). CDR1 is MDHEN and CDR2 is SYDVKM in the germline V gene. The CDR3 totals 18 residues. V lost 2 bases and J 2 bases, leaving 22 bases between the germline ends.

This sequence joins TRBV9 and TRBJ2-5; 10 positions agree with TRBD2. This CDR3 has 15 amino acids. Trimming took 2 bases from V and 5 from J; bases not matched to a gene: 6. Germline CDR1 and CDR2: SGDLS and YYNGEE. CDR3 nucleotides: TGTGCCAGCAGCGTCACTCCACTAGCGGGGGAGACCCAGTACTTC. Amino acids: CASSVTPLAGETQYF.

V gene TRBV6-1 combines with J gene TRBJ1-1; D is uncertain. Trimming left V 6 bases short and J 1 base short, with 9 bases between. The length of the CDR3 is 13 residues. The germline CDR1 and CDR2 sequences are MNHNS and SASEGT. Here the CDR3 reads CASRGWGNTEAFF. CDR3 sequence (DNA): TGTGCCAGCAGGGGCTGGGGGAACACTGAAGCTTTCTTT.